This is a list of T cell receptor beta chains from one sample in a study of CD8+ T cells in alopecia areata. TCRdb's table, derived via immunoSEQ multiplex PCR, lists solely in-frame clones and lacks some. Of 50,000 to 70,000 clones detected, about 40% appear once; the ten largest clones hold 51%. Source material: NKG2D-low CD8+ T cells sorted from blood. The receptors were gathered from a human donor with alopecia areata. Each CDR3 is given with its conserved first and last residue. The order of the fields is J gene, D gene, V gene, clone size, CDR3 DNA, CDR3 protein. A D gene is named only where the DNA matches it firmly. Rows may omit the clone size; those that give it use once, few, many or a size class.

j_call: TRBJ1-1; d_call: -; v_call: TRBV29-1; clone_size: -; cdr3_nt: TGCAGCGGTCAACGGGACCTCCTTGAAGCTTTCTTT; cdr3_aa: CSGQRDLLEAFF
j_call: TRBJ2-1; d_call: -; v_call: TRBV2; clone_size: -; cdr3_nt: TGTGCCAGCCGGGACCGCTACAATGAGCAGTTCTTC; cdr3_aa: CASRDRYNEQFF
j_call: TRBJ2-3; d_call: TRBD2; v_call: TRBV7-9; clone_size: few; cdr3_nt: TGTGCCAGCAGCTCAGAAGCGGGGGGCCCGGATACGCAGTATTTT; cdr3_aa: CASSSEAGGPDTQYF
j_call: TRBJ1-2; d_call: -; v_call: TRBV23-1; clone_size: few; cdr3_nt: TGCGCCAGCAGTCAATCCCAGATAGCTAACTATGGCTACACCTTC; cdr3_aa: CASSQSQIANYGYTF
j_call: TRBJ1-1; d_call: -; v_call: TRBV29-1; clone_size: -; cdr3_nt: TGCAGCGCCTACAGGGTGGGCACTGAAGCTTTCTTT; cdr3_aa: CSAYRVGTEAFF
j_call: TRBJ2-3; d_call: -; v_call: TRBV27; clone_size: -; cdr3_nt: TGTGCCAGCCGTGAGTCGAAGCGGGTGACAGATACGCAGTATTTT; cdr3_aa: CASRESKRVTDTQYF
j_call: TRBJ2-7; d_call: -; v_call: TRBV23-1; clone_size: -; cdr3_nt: TGCGCCAGCAGTCAATCTAGGAGGGGGAGGGTCCACGAGCAGTACTTC; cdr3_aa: CASSQSRRGRVHEQYF
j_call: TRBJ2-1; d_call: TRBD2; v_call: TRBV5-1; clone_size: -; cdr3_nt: TGCGCCAGCAGCTTGGAAGGCGGGGGGCCCTACAATGAGCAGTTCTTC; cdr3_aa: CASSLEGGGPYNEQFF
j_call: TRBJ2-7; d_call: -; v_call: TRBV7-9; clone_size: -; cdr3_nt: TGTGCCAGCAGCTTAGGTAGGAGCTCCTACGAGCAGTACTTC; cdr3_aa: CASSLGRSSYEQYF
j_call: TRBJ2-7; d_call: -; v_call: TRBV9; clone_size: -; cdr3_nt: TGTGCCAGCAGCGTAGCCCCCTACGAGCAGTACTTC; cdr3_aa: CASSVAPYEQYF
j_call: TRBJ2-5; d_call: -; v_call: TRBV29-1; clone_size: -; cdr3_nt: TGCAGCGTTGATCGCAGGGATGGTACGGAGACCCAGTACTTC; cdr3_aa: CSVDRRDGTETQYF
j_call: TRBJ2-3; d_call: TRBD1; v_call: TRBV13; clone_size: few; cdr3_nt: TGTGCCAGCAGCTTAGGGGACAGGGCAGATACGCAGTATTTT; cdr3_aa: CASSLGDRADTQYF
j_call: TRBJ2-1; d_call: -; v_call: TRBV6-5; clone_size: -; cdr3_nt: TGTGCCAGCAGTTACTCTCCCTCGGGCAATGAGCAGTTCTTC; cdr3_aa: CASSYSPSGNEQFF
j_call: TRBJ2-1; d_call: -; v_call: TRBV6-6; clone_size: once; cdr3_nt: TGTGCCAGCAGTTACTCAAGAGGGAATGAGCAGTTCTTC; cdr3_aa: CASSYSRGNEQFF
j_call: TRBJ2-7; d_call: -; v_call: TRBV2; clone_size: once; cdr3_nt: TGTGCCAGCAGTGAATGGCAGGGAGGCTACGAGCAGTACTTC; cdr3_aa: CASSEWQGGYEQYF
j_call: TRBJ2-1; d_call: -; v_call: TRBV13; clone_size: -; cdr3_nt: TGTGCCAGCAGCTACGGAGGGGGAGATTCGTTCTTC; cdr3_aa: CASSYGGGDSFF
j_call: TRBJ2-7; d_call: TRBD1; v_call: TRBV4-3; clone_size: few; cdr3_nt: TGCGCCAGCAGCCCCGGGACAGGGGTTTACGAGCAGTACTTC; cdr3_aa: CASSPGTGVYEQYF
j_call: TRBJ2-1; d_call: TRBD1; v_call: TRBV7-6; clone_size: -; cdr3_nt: TGTGCCAGCAGCCCGGGGCGGGTCGGGACAGGGGAGAATGAGCAGTTCTTC; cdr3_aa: CASSPGRVGTGENEQFF
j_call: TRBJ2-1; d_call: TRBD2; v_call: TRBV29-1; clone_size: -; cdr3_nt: TGCAGCCTGAAGACTAGCGGCTTCTCCTACAATGAGCAGTTCTTC; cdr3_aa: CSLKTSGFSYNEQFF
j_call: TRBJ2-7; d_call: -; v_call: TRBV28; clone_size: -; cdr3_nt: TGTGCCAGCAGTTTATGGGGAGCCTCCTACGAGCAGTACTTC; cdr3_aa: CASSLWGASYEQYF
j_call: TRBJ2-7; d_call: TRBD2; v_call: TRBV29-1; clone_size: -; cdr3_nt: TGCAGCGTGGTAGCGGGAGGGGAAGAGCAGTACTTC; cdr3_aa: CSVVAGGEEQYF
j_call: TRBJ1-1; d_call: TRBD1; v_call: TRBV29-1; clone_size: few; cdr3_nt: TGCAGCGTTCCTTTACTCGGGACAGGGGAAGCTTTCTTT; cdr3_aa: CSVPLLGTGEAFF
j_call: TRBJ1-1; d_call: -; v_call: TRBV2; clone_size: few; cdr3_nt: TGTGCCAGCAGTGAAGGGAGTGGGGCAGAAGCTTTCTTT; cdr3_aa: CASSEGSGAEAFF
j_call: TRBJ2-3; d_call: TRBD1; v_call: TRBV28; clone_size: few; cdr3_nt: TGTGCCAGCAGTGGCGGACAGGGGGCTAACACAGATACGCAGTATTTT; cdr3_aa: CASSGGQGANTDTQYF
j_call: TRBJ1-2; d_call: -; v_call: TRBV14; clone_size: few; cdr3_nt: TGTGCCAGCAGCCAAGATTGGGAACCCTACCGGGATGGCTACACCTTC; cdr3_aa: CASSQDWEPYRDGYTF
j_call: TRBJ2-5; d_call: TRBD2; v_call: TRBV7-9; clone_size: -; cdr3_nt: TGTGCCAGCAGCCCGGGACTAGCGGGAGTAGGAGAGACCCAGTACTTC; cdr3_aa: CASSPGLAGVGETQYF
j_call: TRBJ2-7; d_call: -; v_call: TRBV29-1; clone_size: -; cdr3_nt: TGCAGCGTTCTAAGGTCCTACGAGCAGTACTTC; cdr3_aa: CSVLRSYEQYF
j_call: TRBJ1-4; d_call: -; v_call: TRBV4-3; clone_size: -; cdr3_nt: TGCGCCAGCAGCCCCGCTGCATTAGGCGATGAAAAACTGTTTTTT; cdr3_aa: CASSPAALGDEKLFF
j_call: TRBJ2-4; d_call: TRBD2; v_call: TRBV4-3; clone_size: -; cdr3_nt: TGCGCCAGCAGCCAAGAAGGGGCGGGAGCAGCCAAAAACATTCAGTACTTC; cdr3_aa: CASSQEGAGAAKNIQYF
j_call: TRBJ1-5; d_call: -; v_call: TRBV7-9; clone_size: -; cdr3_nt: TGTGCCAGCAGCCCGGGTCCAGGGGGCAATCAGCCCCAGCATTTT; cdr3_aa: CASSPGPGGNQPQHF
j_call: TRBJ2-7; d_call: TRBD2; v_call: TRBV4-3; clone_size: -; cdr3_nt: TGCGCCAGCAGCCAAAATTGGGCGGGAGGGAACGAGCAGTACTTC; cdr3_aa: CASSQNWAGGNEQYF
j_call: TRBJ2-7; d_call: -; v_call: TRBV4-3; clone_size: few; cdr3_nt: TGCGCCAGCAGCTTTACTAGAGTCGCCAACGAGCAGTACTTC; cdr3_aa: CASSFTRVANEQYF
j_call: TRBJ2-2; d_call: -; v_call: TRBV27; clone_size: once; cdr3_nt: TGTGCCAGCAGTTTTTCTGGGGAGCTGTTTTTT; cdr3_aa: CASSFSGELFF
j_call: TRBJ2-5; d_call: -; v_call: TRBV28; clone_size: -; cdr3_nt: TGTGCCAGCAGTCCCCCGGACAGCTTTGAGACCCAGTACTTC; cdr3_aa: CASSPPDSFETQYF
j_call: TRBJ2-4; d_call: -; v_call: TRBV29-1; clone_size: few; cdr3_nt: TGCAGCGTTGAAGAACCGCTAGCCAAAAACATTCAGTACTTC; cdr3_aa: CSVEEPLAKNIQYF
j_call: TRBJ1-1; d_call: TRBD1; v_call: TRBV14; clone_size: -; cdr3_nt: TGTGCCAGCAGCCGGATCGACAGGGAGAGGACTGAAGCTTTCTTT; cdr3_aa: CASSRIDRERTEAFF
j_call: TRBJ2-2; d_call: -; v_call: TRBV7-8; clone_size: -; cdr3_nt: TGTGCCAGCAGCTTAGCGAGGGGACCCGGGGAGCTGTTTTTT; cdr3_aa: CASSLARGPGELFF
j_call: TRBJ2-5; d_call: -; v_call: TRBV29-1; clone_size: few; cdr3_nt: TGCAGCGTTGAAGACCTATTACCTAACAGGGCTCGGGTGTCGAACCAAGAGACCCAGTACTTC; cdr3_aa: CSVEDLLPNRARVSNQETQYF
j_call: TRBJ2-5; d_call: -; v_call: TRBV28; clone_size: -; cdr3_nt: TGTGCCAGCAGTTTATTTCAGGGAAGCCAAGAGACCCAGTACTTC; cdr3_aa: CASSLFQGSQETQYF
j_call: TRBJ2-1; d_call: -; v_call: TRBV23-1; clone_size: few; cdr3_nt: TGCGCCAGCAGTCAATCGACCGGGGGAAACTCCTACAATGAGCAGTTCTTC; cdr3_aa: CASSQSTGGNSYNEQFF
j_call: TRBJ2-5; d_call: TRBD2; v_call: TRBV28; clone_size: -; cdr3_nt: TGTGCCAGCAGTCCCGGACTAGCGGGAGGTCAGGTGGAGACCCAGTACTTC; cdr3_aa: CASSPGLAGGQVETQYF
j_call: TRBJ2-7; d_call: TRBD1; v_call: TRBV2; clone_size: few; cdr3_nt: TGTGCCAGCAGTTCCCCGGGACAGGGACCCTACGAGCAGTACTTC; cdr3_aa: CASSSPGQGPYEQYF
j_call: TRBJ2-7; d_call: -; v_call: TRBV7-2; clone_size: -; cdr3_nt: TGTGCCAGCAGCCCCCTCCTCGGGGGGCGCCCCTACGAGCAGTACTTC; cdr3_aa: CASSPLLGGRPYEQYF
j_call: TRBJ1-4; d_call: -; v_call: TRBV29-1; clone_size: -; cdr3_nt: TGCAGCGTTGCCAGTTACAGGGTCCCGGGAAATGAAAAACTGTTTTTT; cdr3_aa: CSVASYRVPGNEKLFF
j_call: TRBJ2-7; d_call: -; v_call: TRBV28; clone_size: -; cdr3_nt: TGTGCCAGCAGTCGTCCGGTGGCTATTAAAACTCACTACGAGCAGTACTTC; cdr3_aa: CASSRPVAIKTHYEQYF
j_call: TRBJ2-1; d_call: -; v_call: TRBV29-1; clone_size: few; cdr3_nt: TGCAGCGTTGCTGGGGGGGCGGGTGAGCAGTTCTTC; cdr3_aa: CSVAGGAGEQFF
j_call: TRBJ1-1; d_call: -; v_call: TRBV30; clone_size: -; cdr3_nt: TGTGCCTGGATTCAGGGGAGGTCTGAAGCTTTCTTT; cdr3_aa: CAWIQGRSEAFF
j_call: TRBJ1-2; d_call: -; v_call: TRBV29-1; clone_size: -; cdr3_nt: TGCAGCGTTGAACTGAGGGATGGCTACACCTTC; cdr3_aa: CSVELRDGYTF
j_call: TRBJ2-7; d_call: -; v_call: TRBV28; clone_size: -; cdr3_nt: TGTGCCAGCAGTTTACCCCTTAAGTACGAGCAGTACTTC; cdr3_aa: CASSLPLKYEQYF
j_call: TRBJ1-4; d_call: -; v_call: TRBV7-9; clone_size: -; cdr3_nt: TGTGCCAGCAGCTTAGGATTTCGTGACACGGGGGAAAAACTGTTTTTT; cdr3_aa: CASSLGFRDTGEKLFF
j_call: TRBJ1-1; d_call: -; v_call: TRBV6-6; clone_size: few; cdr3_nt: TGTGCCAGCAGTGACCTGGACGGAATCACTGAAGCTTTCTTT; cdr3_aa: CASSDLDGITEAFF
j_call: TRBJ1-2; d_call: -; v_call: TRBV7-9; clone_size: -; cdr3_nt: TGTGCCAGCAGCTTAGAGGCTGCAGGGCTTTATGGCTACACCTTC; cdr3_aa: CASSLEAAGLYGYTF
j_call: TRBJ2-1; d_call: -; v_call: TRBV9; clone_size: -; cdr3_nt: TGTGCCAGCAGCGTAGGAACGGCCGCCGGGTCGGACAAAGAGCAGTTCTTC; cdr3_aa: CASSVGTAAGSDKEQFF
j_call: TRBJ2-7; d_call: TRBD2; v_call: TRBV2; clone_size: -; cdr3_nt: TGTGCCAGCAGTACCTACGGGGGGAGAAGATCCTACGAGCAGTACTTC; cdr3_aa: CASSTYGGRRSYEQYF
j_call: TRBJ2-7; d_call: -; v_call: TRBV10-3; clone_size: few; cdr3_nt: TGTGCCATCAGTGAGTCGACTGGTTACGAGCAGTACTTC; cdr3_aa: CAISESTGYEQYF
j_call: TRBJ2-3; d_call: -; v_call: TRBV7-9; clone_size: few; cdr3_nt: TGTGCCAGCAGCTTAACCTCCGGCGGAGGGGTAGGAGATACGCAGTATTTT; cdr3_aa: CASSLTSGGGVGDTQYF
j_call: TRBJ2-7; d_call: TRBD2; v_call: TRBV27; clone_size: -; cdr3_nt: TGTGCCAGCTTACCCCGGGGGGGTCGGGGCGAGCAGTACTTC; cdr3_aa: CASLPRGGRGEQYF
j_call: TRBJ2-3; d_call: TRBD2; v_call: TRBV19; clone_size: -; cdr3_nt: TGTGCCAGTAGGTATAGCGGGGGCCACACAGATACGCAGTATTTT; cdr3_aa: CASRYSGGHTDTQYF